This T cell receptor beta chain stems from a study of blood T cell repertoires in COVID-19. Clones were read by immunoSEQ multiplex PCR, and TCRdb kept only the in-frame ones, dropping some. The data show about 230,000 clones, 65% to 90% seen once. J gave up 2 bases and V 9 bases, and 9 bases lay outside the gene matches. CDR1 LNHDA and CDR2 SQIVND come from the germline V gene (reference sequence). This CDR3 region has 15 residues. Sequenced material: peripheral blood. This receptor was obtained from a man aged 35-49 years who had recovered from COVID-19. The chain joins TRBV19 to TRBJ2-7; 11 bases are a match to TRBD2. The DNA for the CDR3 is TGTGCCAGCTCCCTTAGGACTAGCGGGCCCTACGAGCAGTACTTC. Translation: CASSLRTSGPYEQYF.